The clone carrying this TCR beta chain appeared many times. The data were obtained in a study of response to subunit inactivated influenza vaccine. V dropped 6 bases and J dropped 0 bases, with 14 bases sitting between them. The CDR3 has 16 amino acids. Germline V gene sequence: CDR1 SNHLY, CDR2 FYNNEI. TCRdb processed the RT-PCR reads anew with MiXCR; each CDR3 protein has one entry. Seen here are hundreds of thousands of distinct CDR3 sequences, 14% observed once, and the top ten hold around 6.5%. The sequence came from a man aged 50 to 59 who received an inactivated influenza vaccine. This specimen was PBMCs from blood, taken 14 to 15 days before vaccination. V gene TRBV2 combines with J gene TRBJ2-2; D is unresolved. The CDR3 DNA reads TGTGCCAGCAGCAAAGACGGATATTCGAACACCGGGGAGCTGTTTTTT. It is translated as CASSKDGYSNTGELFF.